This TCR beta chain was captured by sequencing in a study of spatial heterogeneity in lung cancer. Study-wide results and caveats: Tracking of ubiquitous and regional nonsynonymous mutations by counts of ubiquitous and regional expanded TCRs, respectively, was seen. For tumor T cells, estimated coverage reached only approximately 7% (alpha) and over 11% (beta). The number of expanded tumor alpha and beta chains correlated with mutation number.

Indicated time point: sample taken at primary tumor resection. Patients with untreated early-stage non-small cell lung cancer, numbering more than 55, were the donors. The input material, whole RNA from tumor, nontumor lung or frozen PBMC, was sequenced unsorted. TCRdb re-called the 5' RACE reads through MiXCR, storing one row per CDR3 protein. The sample consists of 4,000 to 5,000 distinct CDR3 sequences, over 6% of them appearing once. Ten or more counts support this clonotype. Its specificity is not known. This CDR3 spans 17 amino acids. V lost 2 bases and J lost 0, with 17 bases in between. Per the germline V gene, CDR1 is SGHTA and CDR2 is FQGTGA.

The source was lung tumor tissue, collected at surgery. This rearrangement joins TRBV7-3 to TRBJ2-7; no definite D call. The receptor comes from a male donor with early-stage non-small cell lung cancer. The chain's CDR3 is CASSLQRHPTSSYEQYF. Written as DNA, the CDR3 is TGTGCCAGCAGCTTACAGAGACATCCAACCTCCTCCTACGAGCAGTACTTC.